This T cell receptor (beta chain) was captured in a study of OX40 agonist ivuxolimab in advanced cancers. The overall study: A mean age of approximately 60 years, range about 20 to 85, was recorded, and under 85% were male. Partial responses were achieved by three patients, one with hepatocellular carcinoma and two with cutaneous melanoma.

The CDR3 loop spans 14 amino acids. CDR1 is LGHNA, CDR2 YNFKEQ, per germline. Concerning this clone itself: One end of the junction varies from germline; a read error may be responsible.

The repertoire was sequenced with immunoSEQ multiplex PCR; TCRdb's copy has only in-frame clones and lacks some. The sample lists tens of thousands of clones, 88% occurring once. J is TRBJ1-5 and V is TRBV4-2; 7 nucleotides line up with TRBD1. Sequences were derived from CD4+ or CD8+ T cells sorted from blood, sampled in a trial of the OX40 agonist ivuxolimab. This clonotype originated in an adult with an advanced solid tumor such as melanoma, head and neck, liver or kidney cancer. CDR3 coding DNA: TGTGCCAGCAGCCAATCAGGGGGGAATCGGCCCCAGCATTTT. This gives the protein CASSQSGGNRPQHF.